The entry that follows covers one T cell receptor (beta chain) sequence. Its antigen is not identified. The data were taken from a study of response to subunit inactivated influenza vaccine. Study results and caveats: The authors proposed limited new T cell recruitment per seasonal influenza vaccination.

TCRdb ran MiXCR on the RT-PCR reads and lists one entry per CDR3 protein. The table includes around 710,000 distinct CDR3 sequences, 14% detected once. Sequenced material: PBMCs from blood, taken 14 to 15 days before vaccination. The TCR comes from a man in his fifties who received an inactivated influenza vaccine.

The CDR3, as DNA: TGCAGTGCTCCCGGGACCCTTTCCTACGAGCAGTACTTC. Amino acid sequence: CSAPGTLSYEQYF. This chain joins TRBV20-1 and TRBJ2-7, with D perhaps given as TRBD1 or TRBD2 (5 bases each). Trimming left V 5 bases short and J 1 base short, with 12 bases between. This CDR3 spans 13 amino acids. Germline-derived CDR1 and CDR2 are DFQATT and SNEGSKA (reference sequence).